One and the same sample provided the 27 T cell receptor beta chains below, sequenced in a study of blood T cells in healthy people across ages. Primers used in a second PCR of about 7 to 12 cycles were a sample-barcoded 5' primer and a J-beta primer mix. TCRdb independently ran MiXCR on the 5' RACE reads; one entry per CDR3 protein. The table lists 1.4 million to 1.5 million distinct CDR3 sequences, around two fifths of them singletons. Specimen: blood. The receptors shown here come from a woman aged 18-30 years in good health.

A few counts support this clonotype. CDR3 DNA sequence: TGTGCCAGCAGCCCACCTGAGCGCGATGAAAAACTGTTTTTT. Protein product: CASSPPERDEKLFF. The chain uses TRBV9 and TRBJ1-4, with no clear D. The CDR3 consists of 14 residues. Per germline, CDR1 SGDLS and CDR2 YYNGEE. With 4 bases removed from V and 6 bases from J, the gap between germline ends came to 13 bases.

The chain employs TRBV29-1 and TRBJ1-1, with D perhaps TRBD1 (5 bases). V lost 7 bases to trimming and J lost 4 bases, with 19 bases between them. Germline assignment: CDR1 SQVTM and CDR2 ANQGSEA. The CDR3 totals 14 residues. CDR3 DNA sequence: TGCAGCGCCCCCTACGGAGTCGGGGGCACTGAAGCTTTCTTT. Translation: CSAPYGVGGTEAFF.

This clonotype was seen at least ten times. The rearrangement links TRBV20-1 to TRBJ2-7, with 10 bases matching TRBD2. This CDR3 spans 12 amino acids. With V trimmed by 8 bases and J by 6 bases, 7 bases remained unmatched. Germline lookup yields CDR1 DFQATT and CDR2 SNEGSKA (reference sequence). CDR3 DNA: TGCAGTCCCCGAACTAGCGGGGCCGAGCAGTACTTC. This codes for CSPRTSGAEQYF.

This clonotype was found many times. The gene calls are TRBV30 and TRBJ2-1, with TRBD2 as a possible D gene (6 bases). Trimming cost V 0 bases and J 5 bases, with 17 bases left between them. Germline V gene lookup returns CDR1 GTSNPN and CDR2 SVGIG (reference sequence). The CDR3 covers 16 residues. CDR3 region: CAWSVNARRGNNEQFF. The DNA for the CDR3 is TGTGCCTGGAGTGTAAACGCGCGGCGGGGTAACAATGAGCAGTTCTTC. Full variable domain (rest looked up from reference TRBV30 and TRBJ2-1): SQTIHQWPATLVQPVGSPLSLECTVEGTSNPNLYWYRQAAGRGLQLLFYSVGIGQISSEVPQNLSASRPQDRQFILSSKKLLLSDSGFYLCAWSVNARRGNNEQFFGPGTRLTVL.

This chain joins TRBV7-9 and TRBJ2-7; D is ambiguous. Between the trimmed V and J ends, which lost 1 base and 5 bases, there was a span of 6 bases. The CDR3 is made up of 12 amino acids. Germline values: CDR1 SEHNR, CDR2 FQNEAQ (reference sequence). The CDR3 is CASSLDSHEQYF. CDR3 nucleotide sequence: TGTGCCAGCAGCTTAGATTCCCACGAGCAGTACTTC.

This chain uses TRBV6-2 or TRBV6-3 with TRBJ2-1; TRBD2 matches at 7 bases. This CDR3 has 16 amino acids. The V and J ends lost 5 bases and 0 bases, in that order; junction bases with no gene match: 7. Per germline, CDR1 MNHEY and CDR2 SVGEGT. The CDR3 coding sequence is TGTGCCAGCAGTCCGAGGGACTACCGCTCCTACAATGAGCAGTTCTTC. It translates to CASSPRDYRSYNEQFF.

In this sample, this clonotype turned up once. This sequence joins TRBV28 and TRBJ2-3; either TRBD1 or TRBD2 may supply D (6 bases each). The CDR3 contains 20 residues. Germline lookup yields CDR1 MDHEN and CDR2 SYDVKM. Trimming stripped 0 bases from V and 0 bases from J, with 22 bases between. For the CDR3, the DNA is TGTGCCAGCAGTTTATGGGCAGGGGCTGGGGGGAACACTAGCACAGATACGCAGTATTTT. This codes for CASSLWAGAGGNTSTDTQYF.

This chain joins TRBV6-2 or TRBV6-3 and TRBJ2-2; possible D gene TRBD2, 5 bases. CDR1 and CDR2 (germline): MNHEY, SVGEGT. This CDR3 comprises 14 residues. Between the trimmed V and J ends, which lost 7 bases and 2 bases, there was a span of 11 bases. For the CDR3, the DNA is TGTGCCAGCAACGAACCTAGCAACACCGGGGAGCTGTTTTTT. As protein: CASNEPSNTGELFF.

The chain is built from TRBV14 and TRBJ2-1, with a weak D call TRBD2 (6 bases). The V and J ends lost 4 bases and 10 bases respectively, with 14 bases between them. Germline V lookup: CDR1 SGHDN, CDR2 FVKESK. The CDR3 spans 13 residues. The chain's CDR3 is CASSPFLAGEQFF. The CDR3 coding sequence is TGTGCCAGCAGCCCCTTTCTGGCGGGGGAGCAGTTCTTC.

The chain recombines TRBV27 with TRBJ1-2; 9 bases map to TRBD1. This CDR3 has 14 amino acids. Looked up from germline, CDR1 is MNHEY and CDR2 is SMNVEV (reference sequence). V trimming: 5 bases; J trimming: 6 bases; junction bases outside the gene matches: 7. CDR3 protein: CASSTTGTGNGYTF. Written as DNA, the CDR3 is TGTGCCAGCAGTACCACGGGGACAGGGAATGGCTACACCTTC.

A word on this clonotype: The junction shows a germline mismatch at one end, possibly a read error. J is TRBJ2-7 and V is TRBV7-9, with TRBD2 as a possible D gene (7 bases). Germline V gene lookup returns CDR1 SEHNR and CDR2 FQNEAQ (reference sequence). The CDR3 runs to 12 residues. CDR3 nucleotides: TGTGCCGGCAGCTTAGGGGGGGGAGTCCAGTACTTC. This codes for CAGSLGGGVQYF.

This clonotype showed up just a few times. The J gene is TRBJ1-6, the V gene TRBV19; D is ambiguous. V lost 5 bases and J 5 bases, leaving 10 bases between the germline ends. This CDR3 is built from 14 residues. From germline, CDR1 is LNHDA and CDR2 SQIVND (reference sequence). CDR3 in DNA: TGTGCCAGTAGTTGGTCATCCAATAATTCACCCCTCCACTTT. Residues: CASSWSSNNSPLHF.

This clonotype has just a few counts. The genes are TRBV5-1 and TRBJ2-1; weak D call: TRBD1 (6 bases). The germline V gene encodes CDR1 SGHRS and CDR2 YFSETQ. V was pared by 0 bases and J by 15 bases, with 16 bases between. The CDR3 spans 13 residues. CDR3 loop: CASSLEVGDILFF. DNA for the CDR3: TGCGCCAGCAGCTTGGAGGTGGGGGACATCCTGTTCTTC.

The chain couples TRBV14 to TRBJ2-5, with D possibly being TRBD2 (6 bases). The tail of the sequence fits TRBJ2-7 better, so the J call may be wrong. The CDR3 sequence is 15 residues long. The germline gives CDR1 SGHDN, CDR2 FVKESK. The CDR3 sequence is CASSQAVGSIYEQYF. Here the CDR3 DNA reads TGTGCCAGCAGCCAAGCGGTCGGGAGTATATACGAGCAGTACTTC.

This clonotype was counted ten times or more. The CDR3 spells CSARTPGTRSSTGANVLTF. In DNA form, the CDR3 reads TGCAGTGCTAGAACTCCCGGGACTAGAAGCTCCACTGGGGCCAACGTCCTGACTTTC. The chain has TRBV20-1 and TRBJ2-6, with 8 bases matching TRBD2. Trimming removed 2 bases from V and 2 bases from J; junction bases left unmatched: 14. The CDR3 totals 19 residues. Germline V CDR1 and CDR2: DFQATT, SNEGSKA (reference sequence).

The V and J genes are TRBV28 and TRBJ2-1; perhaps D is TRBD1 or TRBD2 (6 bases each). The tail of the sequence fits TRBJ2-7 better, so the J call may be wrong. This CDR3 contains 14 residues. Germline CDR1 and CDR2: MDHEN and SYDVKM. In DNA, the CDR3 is TGTGCCAATGAGGGGGGTCCCTCCTACAATGAGCAGTACTTC. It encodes CANEGGPSYNEQYF.

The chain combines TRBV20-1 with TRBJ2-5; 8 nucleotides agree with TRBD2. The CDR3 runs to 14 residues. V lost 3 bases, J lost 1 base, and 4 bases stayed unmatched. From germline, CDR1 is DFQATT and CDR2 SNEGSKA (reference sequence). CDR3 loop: CSARGLGRQETQYF. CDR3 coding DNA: TGCAGTGCTAGGGGACTAGGGCGCCAAGAGACCCAGTACTTC.

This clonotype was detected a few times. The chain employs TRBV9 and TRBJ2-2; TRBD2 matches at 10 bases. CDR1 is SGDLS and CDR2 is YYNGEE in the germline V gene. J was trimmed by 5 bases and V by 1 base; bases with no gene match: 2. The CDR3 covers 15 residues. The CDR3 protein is CASSVSSGGTGELFF. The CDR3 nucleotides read TGTGCCAGCAGCGTATCTAGCGGGGGAACCGGGGAGCTGTTTTTT.

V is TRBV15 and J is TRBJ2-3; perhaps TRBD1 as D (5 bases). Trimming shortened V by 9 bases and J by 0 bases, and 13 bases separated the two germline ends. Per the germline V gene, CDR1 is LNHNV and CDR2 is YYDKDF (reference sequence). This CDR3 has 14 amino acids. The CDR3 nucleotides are TGTGCCACGCAAAGGGGATTTAGCACAGATACGCAGTATTTT. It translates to CATQRGFSTDTQYF.

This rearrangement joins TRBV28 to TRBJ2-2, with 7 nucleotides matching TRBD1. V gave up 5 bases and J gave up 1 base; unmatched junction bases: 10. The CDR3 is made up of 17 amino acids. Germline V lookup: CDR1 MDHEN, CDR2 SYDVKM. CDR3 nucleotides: TGTGCCAGCAGTCCAGGGGGATTCGTGGGGAACACCGGGGAGCTGTTTTTT. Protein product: CASSPGGFVGNTGELFF.

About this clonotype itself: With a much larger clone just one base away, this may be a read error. The CDR3 nucleotides are TGCAGCGTTGACTATCCGGACAATGAGCAGTACTTC. This encodes CSVDYPDNEQYF. The V gene is TRBV29-1, the J gene TRBJ2-5; perhaps TRBD1 as D (5 bases). CDR1 is SQVTM, CDR2 ANQGSEA, per germline. The CDR3 loop spans 12 amino acids. Trimming removed 3 bases from V and 11 bases from J, with 16 bases in between.

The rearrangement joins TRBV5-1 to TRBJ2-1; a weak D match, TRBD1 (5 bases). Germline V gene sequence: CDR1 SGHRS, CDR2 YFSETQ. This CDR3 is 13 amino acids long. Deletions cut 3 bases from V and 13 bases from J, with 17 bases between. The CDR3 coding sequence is TGCGCCAGCAGCTCGCTCAGGGAAGTTGAACAGTTCTTC. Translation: CASSSLREVEQFF.

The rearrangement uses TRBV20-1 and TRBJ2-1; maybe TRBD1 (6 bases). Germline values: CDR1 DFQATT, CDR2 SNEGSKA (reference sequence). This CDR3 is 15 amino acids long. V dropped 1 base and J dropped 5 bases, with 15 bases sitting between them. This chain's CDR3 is CSARAPGQTHNEQFF. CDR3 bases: TGCAGTGCTAGAGCCCCTGGACAGACGCACAATGAGCAGTTCTTC.

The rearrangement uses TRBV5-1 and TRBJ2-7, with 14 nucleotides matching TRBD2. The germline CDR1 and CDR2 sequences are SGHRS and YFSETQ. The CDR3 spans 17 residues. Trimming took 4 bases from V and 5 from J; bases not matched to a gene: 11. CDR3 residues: CASSQGLGTSGSHEQYF. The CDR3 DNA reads TGCGCCAGCAGCCAGGGTTTGGGGACTAGCGGGAGCCACGAGCAGTACTTC.

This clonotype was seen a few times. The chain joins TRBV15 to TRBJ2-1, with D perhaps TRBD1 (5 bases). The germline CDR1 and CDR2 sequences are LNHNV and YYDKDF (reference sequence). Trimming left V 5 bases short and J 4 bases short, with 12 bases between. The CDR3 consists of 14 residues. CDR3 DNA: TGTGCCACCAGCCAACAGGCTCCATACAATGAGCAGTTCTTC. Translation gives CATSQQAPYNEQFF.

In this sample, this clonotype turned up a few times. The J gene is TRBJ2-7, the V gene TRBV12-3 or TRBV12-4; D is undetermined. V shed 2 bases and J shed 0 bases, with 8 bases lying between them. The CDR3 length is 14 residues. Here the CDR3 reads CASSLTSSSYEQYF. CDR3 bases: TGTGCCAGCAGTTTAACCTCCAGCTCCTACGAGCAGTACTTC.

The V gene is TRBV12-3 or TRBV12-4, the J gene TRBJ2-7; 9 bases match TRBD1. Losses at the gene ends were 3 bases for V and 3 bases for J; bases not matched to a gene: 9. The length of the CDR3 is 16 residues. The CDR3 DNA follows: TGTGCCAGCAGTTTCGGACAGGGGACGGTAGACTACGAGCAGTACTTC. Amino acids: CASSFGQGTVDYEQYF.